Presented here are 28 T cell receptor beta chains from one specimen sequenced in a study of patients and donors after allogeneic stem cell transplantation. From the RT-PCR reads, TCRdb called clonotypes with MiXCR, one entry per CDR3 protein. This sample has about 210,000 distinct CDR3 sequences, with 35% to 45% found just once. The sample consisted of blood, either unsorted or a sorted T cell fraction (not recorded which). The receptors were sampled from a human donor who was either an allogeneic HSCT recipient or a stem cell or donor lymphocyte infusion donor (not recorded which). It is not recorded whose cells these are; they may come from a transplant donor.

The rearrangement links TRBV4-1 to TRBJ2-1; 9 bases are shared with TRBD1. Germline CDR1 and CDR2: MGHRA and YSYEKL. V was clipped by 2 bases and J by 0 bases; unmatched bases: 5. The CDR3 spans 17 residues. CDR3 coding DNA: TGCGCCAGCAGCCAACCTACAGGGGGCCACTCCTACAATGAGCAGTTCTTC. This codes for CASSQPTGGHSYNEQFF.

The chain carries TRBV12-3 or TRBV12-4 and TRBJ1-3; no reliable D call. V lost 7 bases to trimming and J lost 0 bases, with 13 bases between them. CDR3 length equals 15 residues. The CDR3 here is CASIAILGSGNTIYF. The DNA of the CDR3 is TGTGCCAGCATCGCGATACTGGGCTCTGGAAACACCATATATTTT.

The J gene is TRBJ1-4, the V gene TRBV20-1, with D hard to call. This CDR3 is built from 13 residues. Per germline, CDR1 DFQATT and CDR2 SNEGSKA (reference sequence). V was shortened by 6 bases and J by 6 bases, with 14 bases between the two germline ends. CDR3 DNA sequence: TGCAGTGCCCTTCGGCTTCGGGATGAAAAACTGTTTTTT. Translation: CSALRLRDEKLFF.

For the CDR3, the DNA is TGCGCCAGCAGCCCCGGACAGGGCGGGTTCTATGGCTACACCTTC. Translating it yields CASSPGQGGFYGYTF. The chain uses TRBV4-3 and TRBJ1-2, with 8 bases matching TRBD1. CDR3 size: 15 residues. The trim removed 4 bases at V and 4 bases at J, leaving 8 bases unmatched. Germline-derived CDR1 and CDR2 are LGHNA and YSLEER.

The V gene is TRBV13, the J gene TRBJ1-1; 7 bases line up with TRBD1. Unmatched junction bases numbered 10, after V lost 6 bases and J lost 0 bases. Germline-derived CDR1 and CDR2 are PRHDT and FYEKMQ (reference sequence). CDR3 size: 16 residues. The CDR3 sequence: CASSYGDRIMNTEAFF. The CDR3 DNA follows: TGTGCCAGCAGTTACGGGGACAGAATAATGAACACTGAAGCTTTCTTT. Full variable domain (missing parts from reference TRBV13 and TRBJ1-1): AAGVIQSPRHLIKEKRETATLKCYPIPRHDTVYWYQQGPGQDPQFLISFYEKMQSDKGSIPDRFSAQQFSDYHSELNMSSLELGDSALYFCASSYGDRIMNTEAFFGQGTRLTVV.

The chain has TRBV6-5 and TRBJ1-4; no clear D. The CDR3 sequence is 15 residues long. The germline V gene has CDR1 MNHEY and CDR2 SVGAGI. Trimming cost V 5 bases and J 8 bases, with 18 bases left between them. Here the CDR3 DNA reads TGTGCCAGCAGTAGAGGAGCTAGGGTCGGGGAAAAACTGTTTTTT. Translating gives CASSRGARVGEKLFF.

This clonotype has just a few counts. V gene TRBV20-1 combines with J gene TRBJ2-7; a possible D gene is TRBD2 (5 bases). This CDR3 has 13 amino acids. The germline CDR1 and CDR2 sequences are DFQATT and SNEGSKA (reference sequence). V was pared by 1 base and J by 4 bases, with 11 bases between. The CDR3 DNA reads TGCAGTGCTAGAGGCGACCGGGATTACGAGCAGTACTTC. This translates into CSARGDRDYEQYF.

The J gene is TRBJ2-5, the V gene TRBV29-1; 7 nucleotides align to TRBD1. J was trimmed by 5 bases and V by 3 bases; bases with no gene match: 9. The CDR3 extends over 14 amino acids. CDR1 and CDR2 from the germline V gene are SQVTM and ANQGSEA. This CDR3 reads CSVEGTGASETQYF. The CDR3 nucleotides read TGCAGCGTTGAGGGTACAGGGGCGAGTGAGACCCAGTACTTC.

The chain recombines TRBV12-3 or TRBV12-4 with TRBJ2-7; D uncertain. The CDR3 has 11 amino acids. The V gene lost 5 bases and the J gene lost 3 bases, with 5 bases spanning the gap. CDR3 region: CASSNIYEQYF. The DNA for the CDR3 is TGTGCCAGCAGTAATATCTACGAGCAGTACTTC.

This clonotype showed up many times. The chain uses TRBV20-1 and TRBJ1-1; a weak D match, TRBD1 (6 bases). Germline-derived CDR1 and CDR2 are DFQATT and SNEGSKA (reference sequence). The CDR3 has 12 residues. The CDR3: CLRGGLNTEAFF. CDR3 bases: TGCTTGAGGGGGGGGTTGAACACTGAAGCTTTCTTT.

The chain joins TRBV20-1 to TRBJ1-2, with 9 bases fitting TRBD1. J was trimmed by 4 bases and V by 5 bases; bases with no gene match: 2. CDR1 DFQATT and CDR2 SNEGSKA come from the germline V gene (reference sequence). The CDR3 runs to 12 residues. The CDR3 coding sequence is TGCAGTGCTGAGACAGGGGGCTATGGCTACACCTTC. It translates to CSAETGGYGYTF.

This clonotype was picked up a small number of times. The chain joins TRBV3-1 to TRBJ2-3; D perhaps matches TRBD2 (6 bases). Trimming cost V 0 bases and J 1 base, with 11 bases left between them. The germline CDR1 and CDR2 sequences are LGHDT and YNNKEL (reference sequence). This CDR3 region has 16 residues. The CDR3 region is CASSQDYGGGTDTQYF. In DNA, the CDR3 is TGTGCCAGCAGCCAAGATTATGGCGGGGGCACAGATACGCAGTATTTT.

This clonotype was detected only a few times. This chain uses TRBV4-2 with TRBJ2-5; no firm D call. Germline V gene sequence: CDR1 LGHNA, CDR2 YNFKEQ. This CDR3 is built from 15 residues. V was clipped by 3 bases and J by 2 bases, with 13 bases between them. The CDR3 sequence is CASSQAPVGQETQYF. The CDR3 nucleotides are TGTGCCAGCAGCCAGGCCCCCGTCGGGCAAGAGACCCAGTACTTC.

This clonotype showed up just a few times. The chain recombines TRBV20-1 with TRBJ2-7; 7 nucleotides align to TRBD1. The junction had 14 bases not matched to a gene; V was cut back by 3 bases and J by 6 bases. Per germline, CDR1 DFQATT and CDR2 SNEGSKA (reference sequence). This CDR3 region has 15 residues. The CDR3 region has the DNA TGCAGTGCTAGTTCCAGGACAGGAGAATGGTCCGAGCAGTACTTC. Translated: CSASSRTGEWSEQYF.

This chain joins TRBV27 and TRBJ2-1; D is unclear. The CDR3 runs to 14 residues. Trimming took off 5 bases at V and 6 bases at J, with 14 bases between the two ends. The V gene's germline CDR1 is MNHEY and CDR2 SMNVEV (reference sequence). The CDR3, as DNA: TGTGCCAGCAGTCCCCCTCTATCCACCAATGAGCAGTTCTTC. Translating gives CASSPPLSTNEQFF.

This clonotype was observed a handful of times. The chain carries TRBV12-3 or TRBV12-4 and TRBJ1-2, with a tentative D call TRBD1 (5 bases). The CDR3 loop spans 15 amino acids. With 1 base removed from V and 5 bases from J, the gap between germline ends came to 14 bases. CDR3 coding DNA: TGTGCCAGCAGTTTAGGGGACCGTCCATTTTATGGCTACACCTTC. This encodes CASSLGDRPFYGYTF.

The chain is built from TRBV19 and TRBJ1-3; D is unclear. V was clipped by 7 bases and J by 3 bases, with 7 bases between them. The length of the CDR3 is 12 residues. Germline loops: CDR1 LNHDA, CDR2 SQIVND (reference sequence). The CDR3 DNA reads TGTGCCAGTATGAGCCGTGGAAACACCATATATTTT. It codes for CASMSRGNTIYF.

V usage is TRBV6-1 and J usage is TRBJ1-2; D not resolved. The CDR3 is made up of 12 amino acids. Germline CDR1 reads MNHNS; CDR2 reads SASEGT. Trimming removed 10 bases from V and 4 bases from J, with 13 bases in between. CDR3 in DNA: TGTGCCACCTCGGTCCTGCCCTATGGCTACACCTTC. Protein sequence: CATSVLPYGYTF.

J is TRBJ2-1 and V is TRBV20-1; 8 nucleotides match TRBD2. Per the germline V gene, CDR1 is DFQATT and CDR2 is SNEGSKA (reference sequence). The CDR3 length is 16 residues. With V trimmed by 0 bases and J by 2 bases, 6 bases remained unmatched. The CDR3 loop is CSARDRGGPPYNEQFF. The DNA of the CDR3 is TGCAGTGCTAGAGACCGCGGGGGGCCCCCCTACAATGAGCAGTTCTTC.

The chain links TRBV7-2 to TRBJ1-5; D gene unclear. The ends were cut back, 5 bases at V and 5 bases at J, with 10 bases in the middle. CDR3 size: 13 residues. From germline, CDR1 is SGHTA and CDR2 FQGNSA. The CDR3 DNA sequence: TGTGCCAGCAGCCCTAAAAGGGATCAGCCCCAGCATTTT. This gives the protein CASSPKRDQPQHF.

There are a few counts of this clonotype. CDR3 in amino acids: CASSQDRDNQPQHF. The CDR3 nucleotides are TGCGCCAGCAGCCAAGATAGGGACAATCAGCCCCAGCATTTT. The chain uses TRBV4-1 and TRBJ1-5; D is unclear. Germline CDR1 MGHRA, CDR2 YSYEKL. This CDR3 has 14 residues. Between the trimmed V and J ends, which lost 0 bases and 3 bases, there was a span of 6 bases.

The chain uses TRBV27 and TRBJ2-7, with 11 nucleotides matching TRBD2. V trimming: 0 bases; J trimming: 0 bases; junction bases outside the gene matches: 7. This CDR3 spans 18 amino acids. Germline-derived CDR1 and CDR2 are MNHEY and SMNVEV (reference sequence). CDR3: CASSLSASGGYYSYEQYF. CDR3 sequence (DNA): TGTGCCAGCAGTTTATCGGCTAGCGGGGGGTACTACTCCTACGAGCAGTACTTC.

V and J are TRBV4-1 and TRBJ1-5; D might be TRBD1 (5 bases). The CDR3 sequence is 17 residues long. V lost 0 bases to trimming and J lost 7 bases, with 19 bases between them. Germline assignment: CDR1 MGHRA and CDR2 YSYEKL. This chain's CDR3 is CASSQDQGVGIGQPQHF. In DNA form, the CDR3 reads TGCGCCAGCAGCCAAGATCAGGGAGTGGGGATAGGGCAGCCCCAGCATTTT.

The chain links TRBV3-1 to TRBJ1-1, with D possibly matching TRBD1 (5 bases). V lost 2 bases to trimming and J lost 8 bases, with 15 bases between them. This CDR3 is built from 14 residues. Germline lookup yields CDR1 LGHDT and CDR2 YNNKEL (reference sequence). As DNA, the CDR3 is TGTGCCAGCAGCCAACCGGCTTCAGCAGGGGAAGCTTTCTTT. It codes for CASSQPASAGEAFF.

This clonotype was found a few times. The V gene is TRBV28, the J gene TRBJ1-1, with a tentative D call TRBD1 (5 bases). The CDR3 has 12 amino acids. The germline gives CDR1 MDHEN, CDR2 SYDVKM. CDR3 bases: TGTGCAGTCCAGGGCTTGAACACTGAAGCTTTCTTT. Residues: CAVQGLNTEAFF.

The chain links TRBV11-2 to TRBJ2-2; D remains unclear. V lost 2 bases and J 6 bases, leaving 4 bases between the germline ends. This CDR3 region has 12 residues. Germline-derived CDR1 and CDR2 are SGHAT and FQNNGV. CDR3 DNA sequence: TGTGCCAGCAGCTTAATCGCCGGGGAGCTGTTTTTT. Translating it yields CASSLIAGELFF.

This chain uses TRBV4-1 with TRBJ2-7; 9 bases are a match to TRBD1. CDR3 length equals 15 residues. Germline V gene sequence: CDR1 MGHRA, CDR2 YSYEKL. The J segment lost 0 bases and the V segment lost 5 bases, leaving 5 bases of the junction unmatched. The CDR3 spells CASSTRTGVSYEQYF. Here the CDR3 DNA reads TGCGCCAGCAGCACCCGGACAGGGGTCTCCTACGAGCAGTACTTC.

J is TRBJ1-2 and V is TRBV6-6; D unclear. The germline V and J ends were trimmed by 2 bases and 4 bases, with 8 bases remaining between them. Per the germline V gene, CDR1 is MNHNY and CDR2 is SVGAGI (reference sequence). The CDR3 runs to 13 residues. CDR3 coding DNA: TGTGCCAGCAGTTACAGAGTCCGCTATGGCTACACCTTC. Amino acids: CASSYRVRYGYTF.